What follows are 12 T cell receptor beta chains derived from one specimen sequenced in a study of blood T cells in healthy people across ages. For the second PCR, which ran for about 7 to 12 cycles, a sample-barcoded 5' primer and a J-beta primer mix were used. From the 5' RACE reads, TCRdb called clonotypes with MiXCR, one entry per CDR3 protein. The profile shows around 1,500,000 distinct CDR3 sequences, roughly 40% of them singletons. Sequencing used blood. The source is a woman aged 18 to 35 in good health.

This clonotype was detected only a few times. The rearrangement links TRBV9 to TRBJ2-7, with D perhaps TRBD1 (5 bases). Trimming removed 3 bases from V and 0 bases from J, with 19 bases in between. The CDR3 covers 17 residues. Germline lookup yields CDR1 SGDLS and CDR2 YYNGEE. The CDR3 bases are TGTGCCAGCAGCGGGGGCCCTTCGGCCGACTCCTCCTACGAGCAGTACTTC. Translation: CASSGGPSADSSYEQYF. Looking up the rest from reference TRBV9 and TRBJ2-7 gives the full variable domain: DSGVTQTPKHLITATGQRVTLRCSPRSGDLSVYWYQQSLDQGLQFLIQYYNGEERAKGNILERFSAQQFPDLHSELNLSSLELGDSALYFCASSGGPSADSSYEQYFGPGTRLTVT.

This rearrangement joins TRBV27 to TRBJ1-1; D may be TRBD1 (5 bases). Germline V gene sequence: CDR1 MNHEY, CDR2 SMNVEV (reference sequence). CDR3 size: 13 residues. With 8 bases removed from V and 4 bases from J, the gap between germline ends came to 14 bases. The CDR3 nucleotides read TGTGCCAGCGGTGGGGTCGGGGGCACTGAAGCTTTCTTT. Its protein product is CASGGVGGTEAFF.

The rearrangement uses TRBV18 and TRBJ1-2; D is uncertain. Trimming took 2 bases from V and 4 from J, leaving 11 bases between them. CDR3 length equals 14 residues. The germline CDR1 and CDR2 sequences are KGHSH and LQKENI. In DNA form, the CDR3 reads TGTGCCAGCTCACCATCCTCAGAGGGCTATGGCTACACCTTC. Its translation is CASSPSSEGYGYTF. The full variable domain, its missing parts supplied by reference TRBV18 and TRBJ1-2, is NAGVMQNPRHLVRRRGQEARLRCSPMKGHSHVYWYRQLPEEGLKFMVYLQKENIIDESGMPKERFSAEFPKEGPSILRIQQVVRGDSAAYFCASSPSSEGYGYTFGSGTRLTVV.

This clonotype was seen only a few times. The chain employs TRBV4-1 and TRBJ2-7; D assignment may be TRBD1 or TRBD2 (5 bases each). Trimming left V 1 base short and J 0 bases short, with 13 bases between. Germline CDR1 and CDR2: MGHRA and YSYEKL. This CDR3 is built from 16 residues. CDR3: CASSQGVGASSYEQYF. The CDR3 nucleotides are TGCGCCAGCAGCCAAGGGGTCGGGGCGAGCTCCTACGAGCAGTACTTC.

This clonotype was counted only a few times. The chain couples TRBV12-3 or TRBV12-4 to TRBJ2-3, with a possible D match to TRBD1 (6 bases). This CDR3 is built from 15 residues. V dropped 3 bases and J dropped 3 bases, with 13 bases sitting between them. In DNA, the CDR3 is TGTGCCAGCAGTTTGGTACAGGGATGGACAGATACGCAGTATTTT. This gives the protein CASSLVQGWTDTQYF.

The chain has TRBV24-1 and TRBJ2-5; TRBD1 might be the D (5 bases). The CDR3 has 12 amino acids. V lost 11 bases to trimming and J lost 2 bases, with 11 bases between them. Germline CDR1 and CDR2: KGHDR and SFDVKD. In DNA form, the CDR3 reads TGTGCCAAGACCCACAGGCAAGAGACCCAGTACTTC. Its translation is CAKTHRQETQYF.

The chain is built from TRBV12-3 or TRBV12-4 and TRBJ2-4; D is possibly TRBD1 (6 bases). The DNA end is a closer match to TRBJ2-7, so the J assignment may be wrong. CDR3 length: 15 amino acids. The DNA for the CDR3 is TGTGCCAGCAGGCAAGGACAGACCTCTTCCTACGAGCAGTACTTC. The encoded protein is CASRQGQTSSYEQYF.

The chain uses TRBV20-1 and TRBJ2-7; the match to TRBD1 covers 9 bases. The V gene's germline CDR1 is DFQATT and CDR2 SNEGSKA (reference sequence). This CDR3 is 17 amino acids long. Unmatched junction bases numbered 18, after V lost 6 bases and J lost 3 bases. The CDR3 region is CSAPVPPPWTGDYEQYF. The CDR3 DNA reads TGCAGTGCCCCGGTGCCCCCCCCTTGGACAGGGGACTACGAGCAGTACTTC.

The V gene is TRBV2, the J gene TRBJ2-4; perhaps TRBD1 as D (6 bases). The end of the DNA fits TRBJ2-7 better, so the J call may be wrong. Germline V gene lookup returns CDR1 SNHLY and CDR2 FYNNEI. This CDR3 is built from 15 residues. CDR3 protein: CASRGQGNSYYEQYF. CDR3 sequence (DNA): TGTGCCAGCAGGGGCCAGGGGAACTCTTACTACGAGCAGTACTTC.

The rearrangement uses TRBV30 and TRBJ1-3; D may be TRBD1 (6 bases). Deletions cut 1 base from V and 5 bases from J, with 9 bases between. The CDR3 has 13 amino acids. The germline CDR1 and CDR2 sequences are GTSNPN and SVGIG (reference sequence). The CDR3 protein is CAWSAQGRNTIYF. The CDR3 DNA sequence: TGTGCCTGGAGTGCCCAGGGGAGAAACACCATATATTTT.

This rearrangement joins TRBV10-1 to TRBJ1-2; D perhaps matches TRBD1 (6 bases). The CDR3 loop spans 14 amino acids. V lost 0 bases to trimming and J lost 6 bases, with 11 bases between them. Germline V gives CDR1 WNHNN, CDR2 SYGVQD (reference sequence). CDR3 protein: CASSESGTNDGYTF. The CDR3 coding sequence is TGCGCCAGCAGTGAGTCGGGGACAAACGATGGCTACACCTTC.

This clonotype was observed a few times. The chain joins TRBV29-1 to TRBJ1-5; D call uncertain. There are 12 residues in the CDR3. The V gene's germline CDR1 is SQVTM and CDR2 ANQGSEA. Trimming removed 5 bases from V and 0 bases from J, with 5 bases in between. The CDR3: CSVRNSNQPQHF. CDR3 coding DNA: TGCAGCGTTCGGAATAGCAATCAGCCCCAGCATTTT.